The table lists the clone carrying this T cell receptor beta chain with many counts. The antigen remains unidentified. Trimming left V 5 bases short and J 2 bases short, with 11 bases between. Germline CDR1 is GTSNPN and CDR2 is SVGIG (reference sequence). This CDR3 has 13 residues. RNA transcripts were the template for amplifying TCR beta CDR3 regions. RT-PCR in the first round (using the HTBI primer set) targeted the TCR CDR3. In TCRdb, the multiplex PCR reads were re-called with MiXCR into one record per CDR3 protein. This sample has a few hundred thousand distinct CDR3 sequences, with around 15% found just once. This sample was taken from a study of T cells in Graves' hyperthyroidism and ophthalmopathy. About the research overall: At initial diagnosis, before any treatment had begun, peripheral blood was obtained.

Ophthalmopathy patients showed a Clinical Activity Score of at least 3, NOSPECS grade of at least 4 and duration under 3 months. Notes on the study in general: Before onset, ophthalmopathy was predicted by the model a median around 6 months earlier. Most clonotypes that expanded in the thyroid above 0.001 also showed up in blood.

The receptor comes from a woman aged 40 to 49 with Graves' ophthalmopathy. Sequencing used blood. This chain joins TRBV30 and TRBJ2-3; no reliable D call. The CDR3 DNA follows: TGTGCCTGGGACTTCAACTCCACAGATACGCAGTATTTT. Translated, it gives CAWDFNSTDTQYF. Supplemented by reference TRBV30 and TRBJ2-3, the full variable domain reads SQTIHQWPATLVQPVGSPLSLECTVEGTSNPNLYWYRQAAGRGLQLLFYSVGIGQISSEVPQNLSASRPQDRQFILSSKKLLLSDSGFYLCAWDFNSTDTQYFGPGTRLTVL.